This T cell receptor (beta chain) was identified in a study of early T cells in non-severe SARS-CoV-2 infection. TCRdb used MiXCR to reprocess the 5' RACE reads, holding one entry per CDR3 protein. This table holds just under 65,000 distinct CDR3 sequences, roughly 9% found once. V lost 4 bases to trimming and J lost 2 bases; unmatched junction nucleotides: 8. The CDR3 is made up of 16 amino acids. The V gene's germline CDR1 is LNHDA and CDR2 SQIVND (reference sequence). The clonotype comes from an adult who was a healthcare worker with PCR-confirmed SARS-CoV-2 infection or an uninfected control (not recorded which). The chain combines TRBV19 with TRBJ1-5; 7 bases map to TRBD1. The starting material was whole blood, obtained at baseline. The CDR3 nucleotides are TGTGCCAGTAGTACGACAGGGACAATCGGCAATCAGCCCCAGCATTTT. It specifies CASSTTGTIGNQPQHF.